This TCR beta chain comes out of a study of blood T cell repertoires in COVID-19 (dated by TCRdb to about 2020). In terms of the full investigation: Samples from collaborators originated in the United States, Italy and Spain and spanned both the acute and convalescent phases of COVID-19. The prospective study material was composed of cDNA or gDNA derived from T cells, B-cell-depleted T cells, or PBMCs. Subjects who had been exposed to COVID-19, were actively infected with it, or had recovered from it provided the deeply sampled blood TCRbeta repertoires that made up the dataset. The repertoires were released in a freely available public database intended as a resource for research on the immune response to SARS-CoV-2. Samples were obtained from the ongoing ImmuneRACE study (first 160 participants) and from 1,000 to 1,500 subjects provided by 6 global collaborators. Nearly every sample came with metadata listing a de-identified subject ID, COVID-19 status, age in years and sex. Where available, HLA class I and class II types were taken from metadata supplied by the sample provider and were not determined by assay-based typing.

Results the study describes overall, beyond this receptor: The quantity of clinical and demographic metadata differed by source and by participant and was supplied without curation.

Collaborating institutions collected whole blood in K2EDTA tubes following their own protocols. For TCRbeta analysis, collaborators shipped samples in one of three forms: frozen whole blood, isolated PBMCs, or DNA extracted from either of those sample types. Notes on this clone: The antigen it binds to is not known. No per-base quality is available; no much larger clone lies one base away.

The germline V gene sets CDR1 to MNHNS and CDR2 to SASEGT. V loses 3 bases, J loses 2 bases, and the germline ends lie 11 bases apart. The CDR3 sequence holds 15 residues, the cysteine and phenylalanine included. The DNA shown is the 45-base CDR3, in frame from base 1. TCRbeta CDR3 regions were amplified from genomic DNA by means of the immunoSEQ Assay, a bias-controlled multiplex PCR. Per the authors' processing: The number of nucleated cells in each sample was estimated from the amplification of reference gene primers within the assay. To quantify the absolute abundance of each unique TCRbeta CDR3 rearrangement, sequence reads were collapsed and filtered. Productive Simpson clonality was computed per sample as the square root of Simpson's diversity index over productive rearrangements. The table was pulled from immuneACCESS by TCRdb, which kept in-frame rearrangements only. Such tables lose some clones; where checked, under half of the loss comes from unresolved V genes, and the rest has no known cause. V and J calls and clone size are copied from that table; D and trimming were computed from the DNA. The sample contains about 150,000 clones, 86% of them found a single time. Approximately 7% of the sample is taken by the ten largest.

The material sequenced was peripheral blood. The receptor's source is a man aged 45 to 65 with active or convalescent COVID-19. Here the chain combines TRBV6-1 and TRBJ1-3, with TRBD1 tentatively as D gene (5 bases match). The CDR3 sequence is CASSEQGRTGNTIYF. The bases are TGTGCCAGCAGTGAGCAGGGCAGAACTGGAAACACCATATATTTT.